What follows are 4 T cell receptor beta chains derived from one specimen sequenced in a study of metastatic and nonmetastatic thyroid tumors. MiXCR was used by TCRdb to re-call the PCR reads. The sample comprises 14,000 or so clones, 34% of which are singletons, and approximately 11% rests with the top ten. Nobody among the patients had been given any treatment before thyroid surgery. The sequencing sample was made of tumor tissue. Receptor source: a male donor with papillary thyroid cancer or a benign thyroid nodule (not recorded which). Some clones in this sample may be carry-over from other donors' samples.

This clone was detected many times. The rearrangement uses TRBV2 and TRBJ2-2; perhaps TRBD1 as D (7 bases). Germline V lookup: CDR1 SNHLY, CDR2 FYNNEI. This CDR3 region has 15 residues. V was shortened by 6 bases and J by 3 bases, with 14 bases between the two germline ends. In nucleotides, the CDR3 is TGTGCCAGCAGCGAGGACAGGAGGGACACCGGGGAGCTGTTTTTT. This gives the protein CASSEDRRDTGELFF.

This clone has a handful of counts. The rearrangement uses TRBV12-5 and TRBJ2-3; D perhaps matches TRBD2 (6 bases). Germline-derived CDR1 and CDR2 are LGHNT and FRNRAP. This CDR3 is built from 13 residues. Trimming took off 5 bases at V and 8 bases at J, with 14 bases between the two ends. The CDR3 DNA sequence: TGTGCTAGTGGTACCCCGGGCGGGGTTACGCAGTATTTT. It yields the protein CASGTPGGVTQYF. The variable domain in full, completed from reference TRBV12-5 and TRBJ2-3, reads DARVTQTPRHKVTEMGQEVTMRCQPILGHNTVFWYRQTMMQGLELLAYFRNRAPLDDSGMPKDRFSAEMPDATLATLKIQPSEPRDSAVYFCASGTPGGVTQYFGPGTRLTVL.

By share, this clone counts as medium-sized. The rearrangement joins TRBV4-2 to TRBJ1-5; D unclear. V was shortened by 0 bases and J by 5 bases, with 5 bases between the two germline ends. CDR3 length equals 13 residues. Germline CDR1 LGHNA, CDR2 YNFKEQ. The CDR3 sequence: CASSQDRDQPQHF. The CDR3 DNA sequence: TGTGCCAGCAGCCAAGATCGGGATCAGCCCCAGCATTTT.

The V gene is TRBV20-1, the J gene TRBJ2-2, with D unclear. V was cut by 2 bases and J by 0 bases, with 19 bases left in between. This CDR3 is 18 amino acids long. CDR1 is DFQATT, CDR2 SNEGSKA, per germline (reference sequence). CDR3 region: CSARFDCSCLPNTGELFF. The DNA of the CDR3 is TGCAGTGCTAGATTCGACTGCTCATGTCTACCGAACACCGGGGAGCTGTTTTTT.